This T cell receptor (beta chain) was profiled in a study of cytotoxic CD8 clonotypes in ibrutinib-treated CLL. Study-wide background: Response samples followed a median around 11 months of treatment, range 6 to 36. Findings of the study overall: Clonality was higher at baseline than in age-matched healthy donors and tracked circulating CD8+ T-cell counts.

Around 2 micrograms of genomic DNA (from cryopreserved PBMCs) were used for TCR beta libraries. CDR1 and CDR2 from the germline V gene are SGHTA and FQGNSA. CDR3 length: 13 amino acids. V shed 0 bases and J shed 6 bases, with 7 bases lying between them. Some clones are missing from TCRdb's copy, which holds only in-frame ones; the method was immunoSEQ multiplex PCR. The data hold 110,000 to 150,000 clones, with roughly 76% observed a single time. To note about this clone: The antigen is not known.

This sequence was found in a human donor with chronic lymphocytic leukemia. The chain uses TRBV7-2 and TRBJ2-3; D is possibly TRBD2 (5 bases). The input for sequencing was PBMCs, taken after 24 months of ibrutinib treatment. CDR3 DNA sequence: TGTGCCAGCAGCTTAGCGGGCGGGGATACGCAGTATTTT. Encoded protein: CASSLAGGDTQYF.